Below are 16 T cell receptor beta chains sequenced from a single sample in a study of cytomegalovirus exposure and HLA in healthy donors (dated by TCRdb to between 2016 and 2019). Library generation was performed with the immunoSEQ multiplex PCR assay. A mixture of 60 forward primers for TCR Vbeta segments and 13 reverse primers for TCR Jbeta segments was used in the multiplex PCR. TCRdb obtained this table from immuneACCESS and retained in-frame rearrangements with V and J assigned. These tables miss some clones; where compared with another copy, unresolved V genes account for less than half of the shortfall, and the remainder is unexplained. For this sample the table gives some 130,000 clones, of which about 73% were detected only once. The ten largest clones represent roughly 3.3% of the sample. The sample consisted of PBMCs. These receptors came from a woman aged 30 to 39 in good health and CMV-seropositive.

The rearrangement joins TRBV7-6 to TRBJ2-5; the match to TRBD2 covers 8 bases. The V gene end was trimmed by 4 bases and the J gene end by 4 bases; junction bases not matched to a gene: 11. Germline V gene lookup returns CDR1 SGHVS and CDR2 FNYEAQ. The CDR3 covers 16 residues. CDR3 protein: CASSSREVGVGETQYF. The CDR3, as DNA: TGTGCCAGCAGCTCGCGGGAGGTGGGGGTTGGAGAGACCCAGTACTTC.

This rearrangement joins TRBV18 to TRBJ2-1; D might be TRBD2 (5 bases). This CDR3 comprises 13 residues. Germline CDR1 is KGHSH and CDR2 is LQKENI. The V end lost 6 bases, the J end lost 2 bases, and 8 bases lay between the germline ends. The CDR3 DNA reads as TGTGCCAGCTCCCTCGGGACCTACAATGAGCAGTTCTTC. It translates to CASSLGTYNEQFF. Filled out from reference TRBV18 and TRBJ2-1, the complete variable domain reads NAGVMQNPRHLVRRRGQEARLRCSPMKGHSHVYWYRQLPEEGLKFMVYLQKENIIDESGMPKERFSAEFPKEGPSILRIQQVVRGDSAAYFCASSLGTYNEQFFGPGTRLTVL.

The rearrangement joins TRBV9 to TRBJ2-5; 14 bases fit TRBD2. V trimming: 4 bases; J trimming: 6 bases; junction bases outside the gene matches: 8. Germline CDR1 reads SGDLS; CDR2 reads YYNGEE. The CDR3 consists of 16 residues. DNA for the CDR3: TGTGCCAGCAGCCCCGGACTAGCGGGGGGTTTTAAGACCCAGTACTTC. Its protein product is CASSPGLAGGFKTQYF.

The gene calls are TRBV28 and TRBJ2-3; 11 positions agree with TRBD2. The V segment lost 7 bases and the J segment 3 bases; nucleotides outside the gene matches: 6. Germline assignment: CDR1 MDHEN and CDR2 SYDVKM. CDR3 length: 15 amino acids. CDR3 nucleotides: TGTGCCAGCACTATTCCTAGCGGGGGGACAGATACGCAGTATTTT. It yields the protein CASTIPSGGTDTQYF.

The chain combines TRBV6-5 with TRBJ2-7, with 9 bases fitting TRBD1. The V gene's germline CDR1 is MNHEY and CDR2 SVGAGI. V trimming: 6 bases; J trimming: 2 bases; junction bases outside the gene matches: 2. The CDR3 loop spans 13 amino acids. As DNA, the CDR3 is TGTGCCAGCAGGAGACAGGGGGCCTACGAGCAGTACTTC. It is translated as CASRRQGAYEQYF.

In DNA, the CDR3 is TGTGCCAGCAGACCCCGCTCAGTCACCAATGAGCAGTTCTTC. Protein: CASRPRSVTNEQFF. V is TRBV28 and J is TRBJ2-1; D call uncertain. Between the trimmed V and J ends, which lost 6 bases and 6 bases, there was a span of 15 bases. CDR1 is MDHEN, CDR2 SYDVKM, per germline. The length of the CDR3 is 14 residues.

The rearrangement joins TRBV5-6 to TRBJ2-7, with 10 bases fitting TRBD1. CDR3 length: 13 amino acids. From germline, CDR1 is SGHDT and CDR2 YYEEEE. J lost 5 bases, V lost 4 bases, and 3 bases had no gene match. CDR3 region: CASSLDRGDEQYF. The DNA of the CDR3 is TGTGCCAGCAGCCTGGACAGGGGGGACGAGCAGTACTTC.

The CDR3 is CASSPRNQETQYF. In nucleotides, the CDR3 is TGTGCCAGCTCACCGCGAAACCAAGAGACCCAGTACTTC. The chain joins TRBV18 to TRBJ2-5; D is undetermined. There are 13 residues in the CDR3. The V gene lost 3 bases and the J gene lost 0 bases, with 5 bases spanning the gap. Germline loops: CDR1 KGHSH, CDR2 LQKENI.

This CDR3 is CATSRDGEKLFF. The CDR3 DNA sequence: TGTGCCACCAGCAGAGATGGCGAAAAACTGTTTTTT. The V gene is TRBV15, the J gene TRBJ1-4; no reliable D call. V shed 0 bases and J shed 8 bases, with 4 bases lying between them. This CDR3 has 12 residues. The germline V gene encodes CDR1 LNHNV and CDR2 YYDKDF (reference sequence).

The chain couples TRBV18 to TRBJ2-3; tentatively, D is TRBD2 (5 bases). The CDR3 runs 13 residues. Germline CDR1 reads KGHSH; CDR2 reads LQKENI. Trimming left V 0 bases short and J 5 bases short, with 6 bases between. CDR3 in amino acids: CASSPPGGDTQYF. The CDR3 DNA reads as TGTGCCAGCTCACCACCCGGAGGAGATACGCAGTATTTT.

The chain uses TRBV9 and TRBJ2-7, with 9 bases identical to TRBD1. V was clipped by 1 base and J by 4 bases; unmatched bases: 6. Germline V CDR1 and CDR2: SGDLS, YYNGEE. CDR3 size: 15 residues. The CDR3: CASSVSGQGRYEQYF. CDR3 coding DNA: TGTGCCAGCAGCGTATCCGGACAGGGGAGGTACGAGCAGTACTTC.

CDR3 in amino acids: CASSQDGAGRETQYF. The CDR3 DNA sequence: TGCGCCAGCAGCCAAGATGGGGCAGGGCGAGAGACCCAGTACTTC. The V gene is TRBV4-3, the J gene TRBJ2-5; D possibly corresponds to TRBD1 (5 bases). V was shortened by 0 bases and J by 4 bases, with 12 bases between the two germline ends. The CDR3 spans 15 residues. Germline lookup yields CDR1 LGHNA and CDR2 YSLEER.

J is TRBJ1-5 and V is TRBV12-5, with a possible D match to TRBD1 (6 bases). Germline CDR1 is LGHNT and CDR2 is FRNRAP. The CDR3 runs 16 residues. Deletions cut 2 bases from V and 1 base from J, with 12 bases between. CDR3 nucleotides: TGTGCTAGTGGTTTGTCACAGGGATCGAGCAATCAGCCCCAGCATTTT. It encodes CASGLSQGSSNQPQHF. The variable domain in full, with the rest retrieved from reference TRBV12-5 and TRBJ1-5, is DARVTQTPRHKVTEMGQEVTMRCQPILGHNTVFWYRQTMMQGLELLAYFRNRAPLDDSGMPKDRFSAEMPDATLATLKIQPSEPRDSAVYFCASGLSQGSSNQPQHFGDGTRLSIL.

This clone was counted only a few times. The rearrangement uses TRBV6-1 and TRBJ1-2; 7 bases align to TRBD1. This CDR3 spans 16 amino acids. In germline, CDR1 is MNHNS, CDR2 SASEGT. Trimming at V came to 0 bases and at J to 3 bases, leaving 7 bases not matched to a gene. CDR3 in DNA: TGTGCCAGCAGTGAAGCGCTTCGTGGGACAGACTATGGCTACACCTTC. Its translation: CASSEALRGTDYGYTF.

This rearrangement joins TRBV5-1 to TRBJ1-1; 7 bases align to TRBD1. The CDR3 loop spans 13 amino acids. Germline V CDR1 and CDR2: SGHRS, YFSETQ. V dropped 4 bases and J dropped 3; count of bases not matched to a gene: 3. The CDR3 DNA sequence: TGCGCCAGCAGCCTACAGGGGTACACTGAAGCTTTCTTT. It translates to CASSLQGYTEAFF.

The V and J genes are TRBV6-4 and TRBJ1-6, with TRBD1 matching over 10 bases. The V and J ends lost 0 bases and 6 bases, in that order; junction bases with no gene match: 2. The CDR3 runs to 16 residues. Germline V lookup: CDR1 MRHNA, CDR2 SNTAGT. CDR3 nucleotide sequence: TGTGCCAGCAGTGACTCCCGACAGGGGGCTAATTCACCCCTCCACTTT. It codes for CASSDSRQGANSPLHF.